These T cell receptor beta chains were read from a single sample in a study of shared clonotypes between healthy human individuals. TCRdb's copy holds only in-frame clones and misses some; the assay was immunoSEQ multiplex PCR. The sample consists of some 2,100,000 clones, about 93% of them appearing once. The sample comprised naive CD8+ T cells from PBMCs. These receptors all come from a man younger than 35 in good health. Some clones in this sample may be carry-over from other donors' samples. CDR3s include the opening cysteine and the closing phenylalanine or tryptophan. Fields, in order: CDR3 protein, CDR3 DNA, clone size, J gene, V gene, D gene. The D gene is left open where the match is weak. Some rows have no size entry. The others give once, few or many, or a class for an expanded clone.

CASSALSGGISTDTQYF TGTGCCAGCAGCGCCCTTAGTGGGGGAATAAGCACAGATACGCAGTATTTT - TRBJ2-3 TRBV14 -
CASSILAGGPNEQYF TGTGCCAGTAGTATCTTGGCGGGAGGGCCTAACGAGCAGTACTTC once TRBJ2-7 TRBV19 TRBD2
CAAKGDTGELFF TGTGCCGCAAAGGGAGACACCGGGGAGCTGTTTTTT once TRBJ2-2 TRBV30 -
CASSPKTGAGTEAFF TGTGCCAGCAGCCCGAAGACAGGGGCAGGCACTGAAGCTTTCTTT - TRBJ1-1 TRBV7-2 TRBD1
CASSLGLGRPQLYNEQFF TGTGCCAGCAGCTTAGGATTGGGGCGTCCCCAATTGTACAATGAGCAGTTCTTC - TRBJ2-1 TRBV11-2 -
CASRPDSAGDTEAFF TGTGCCAGCAGGCCCGATTCGGCGGGGGACACTGAAGCTTTCTTT - TRBJ1-1 TRBV28 -
CASRGVGSEQYF TGTGCCAGCAGGGGGGTAGGGTCCGAGCAGTACTTC - TRBJ2-7 TRBV27 -
CATGTTQWETQYF TGTGCCACAGGGACTACACAGTGGGAGACCCAGTACTTC - TRBJ2-5 TRBV10-3 TRBD2
CAWNLGLAGANEQFF TGTGCCTGGAACCTCGGACTAGCGGGAGCGAATGAGCAGTTCTTC - TRBJ2-1 TRBV30 TRBD2
CASSPTGRGDYEQYF TGTGCCAGCTCACCCACAGGCAGGGGGGACTACGAGCAGTACTTC - TRBJ2-7 TRBV18 -
CASSIKTSGTEAFF TGTGCCAGTAGTATAAAAACCTCGGGGACTGAAGCTTTCTTT - TRBJ1-1 TRBV19 -
CASSLGYGAFSGNTIYF TGTGCCAGCAGCTTGGGATACGGTGCCTTCTCTGGAAACACCATATATTTT - TRBJ1-3 TRBV5-6 -
CASSLALLRNSEAFF TGTGCCAGCAGCTTAGCGTTATTGAGGAATTCTGAAGCTTTCTTT - TRBJ1-1 TRBV7-8 -
CAWSVAGNTEAFF TGTGCCTGGAGCGTGGCGGGGAACACTGAAGCTTTCTTT few TRBJ1-1 TRBV30 -
CARPLWRGRDTQYF TGTGCCAGACCCCTCTGGAGGGGACGGGATACGCAGTATTTT - TRBJ2-3 TRBV28 -
CASSQGRSSYEQYF TGCGCCAGCAGCCAAGGACGGAGCTCCTACGAGCAGTACTTC once TRBJ2-7 TRBV4-1 -
CASSPGTGSAREQYF TGCGCCAGCAGCCCCGGGACAGGGTCTGCCCGCGAGCAGTACTTC - TRBJ2-7 TRBV4-3 TRBD1
CASSPTRLAGQGDTQYF TGTGCCAGCTCACCTACCCGACTAGCGGGACAGGGAGATACGCAGTATTTT - TRBJ2-3 TRBV18 TRBD2
CASSLTGGEGTEAFF TGTGCCAGCAGCCTTACAGGGGGCGAGGGCACTGAAGCTTTCTTT - TRBJ1-1 TRBV9 TRBD1
CASSPPLRQGRRFF TGTGCCAGCAGCCCGCCGTTACGGCAGGGGCGAAGGTTCTTC few TRBJ2-1 TRBV14 -
CASRTWTGERYEQYF TGTGCCAGTAGGACCTGGACAGGGGAGAGGTACGAGCAGTACTTC - TRBJ2-7 TRBV19 TRBD1
CASSQVAGTDTQYF TGCGCCAGCAGCCAAGTAGCAGGCACAGATACGCAGTATTTT - TRBJ2-3 TRBV4-1 -
CASSYVLGPQMEQYF TGTGCCAGCAGTTACGTTTTGGGGCCCCAGATGGAGCAGTACTTC - TRBJ2-7 TRBV6-5 -
CSVQRDRASKMEFF TGCAGCGTTCAGCGGGACAGGGCGTCGAAGATGGAGTTCTTC once TRBJ2-1 TRBV29-1 TRBD1
CASRQERTRSEAFF TGTGCCAGCCGACAGGAACGGACCCGGTCTGAAGCTTTCTTT - TRBJ1-1 TRBV6-5 -
CATSGRNTEAFF TGTGCCACCAGCGGCCGGAACACTGAAGCTTTCTTT - TRBJ1-1 TRBV15 -
CASSGDRGIGGTFNTGELFF TGTGCCAGCAGCGGGGACAGGGGTATCGGCGGGACGTTTAACACCGGGGAGCTGTTTTTT - TRBJ2-2 TRBV13 TRBD1
CASNLGTPKGEQYF TGTGCCAGTAATCTCGGGACCCCGAAGGGCGAGCAGTACTTC - TRBJ2-7 TRBV27 -
CASRGQGIEAFF TGTGCCAGCAGAGGACAGGGTATTGAAGCTTTCTTT - TRBJ1-1 TRBV11-2 TRBD1
CASRPTRQGAVHEQYF TGTGCCAGCAGACCAACCCGGCAGGGGGCTGTCCACGAGCAGTACTTC - TRBJ2-7 TRBV7-8 TRBD1
CASSFYGIVYEQYF TGTGCCAGCAGCTTTTACGGGATCGTGTACGAGCAGTACTTC - TRBJ2-7 TRBV5-6 -
CASSPAVSYGYTF TGTGCCAGCAGTCCCGCGGTCAGCTATGGCTACACCTTC - TRBJ1-2 TRBV6-5 -
CAISVAGGVGNTIYF TGTGCCATCAGTGTGGCAGGAGGGGTGGGAAACACCATATATTTT few TRBJ1-3 TRBV10-3 -
CASSYRDIGSYEQYF TGCGCCAGCAGTTACCGGGACATTGGGAGCTACGAGCAGTACTTC - TRBJ2-7 TRBV4-1 -
CASSPPVEGPSKNIQYF TGTGCCAGCAGCCCGCCGGTGGAGGGGCCGTCCAAAAACATTCAGTACTTC - TRBJ2-4 TRBV7-9 -
CASEGDDTEAFF TGTGCCAGTGAAGGGGATGACACTGAAGCTTTCTTT - TRBJ1-1 TRBV19 -
CASSIWGDPGANVLTF TGTGCCAGTAGTATCTGGGGGGATCCTGGGGCCAACGTCCTGACTTTC - TRBJ2-6 TRBV19 -
CASSFITGTLNTEAFF TGTGCCAGCAGCTTTATCACCGGGACACTGAACACTGAAGCTTTCTTT - TRBJ1-1 TRBV11-2 -
CASLGLAGRDTQYF TGTGCCAGCCTAGGGCTAGCGGGGAGAGATACGCAGTATTTT - TRBJ2-3 TRBV28 TRBD2
CASSPSAGQGAHEQFF TGTGCCAGCAGTCCCTCCGCGGGACAGGGGGCCCATGAGCAGTTCTTC - TRBJ2-1 TRBV28 TRBD1
CASSIRGPRGEQYF TGTGCCAGTAGTATACGTGGGCCCCGAGGGGAGCAGTACTTC - TRBJ2-7 TRBV19 -
CSVGRRPVYEQYF TGCAGCGTTGGCCGTAGGCCCGTCTACGAGCAGTACTTC - TRBJ2-7 TRBV29-1 -
CAWRPVAGFFNEQFF TGTGCCTGGAGACCGGTAGCGGGTTTTTTCAATGAGCAGTTCTTC once TRBJ2-1 TRBV30 TRBD2
CASSDALTGGYTEAFF TGTGCCAGCAGCGACGCCCTTACAGGGGGATACACTGAAGCTTTCTTT - TRBJ1-1 TRBV9 TRBD1
CASSGLAGGLLTQYF TGTGCCAGCTCCGGTTTAGCGGGAGGGCTTCTTACGCAGTATTTT - TRBJ2-3 TRBV2 TRBD2
CASRWTSGTGYEQYF TGTGCCAGCAGGTGGACTAGCGGGACGGGGTACGAGCAGTACTTC - TRBJ2-7 TRBV28 TRBD2
CAWNTGLNQPQHF TGTGCCTGGAACACAGGACTAAATCAGCCCCAGCATTTT - TRBJ1-5 TRBV30 -
CASSVGPGVNSPLHF TGTGCCAGCAGCGTAGGGCCAGGAGTTAATTCACCCCTCCACTTT - TRBJ1-6 TRBV9 -
CASSSEQGWIGYTF TGTGCCAGCAGCTCCGAACAGGGTTGGATTGGCTACACCTTC - TRBJ1-2 TRBV27 -
CASSYGGGHYEQYF TGTGCCAGCAGTTACGGCGGAGGACACTACGAGCAGTACTTC - TRBJ2-7 TRBV6-5 -
CASSLLSTSGADNEQFF TGTGCCAGCAGTTTATTGTCAACTAGCGGAGCCGACAATGAGCAGTTCTTC - TRBJ2-1 TRBV27 TRBD2
CASRRQGAYEQYF TGTGCCAGCAGGAGACAGGGGGCCTACGAGCAGTACTTC - TRBJ2-7 TRBV6-1 TRBD1
CASSQESGRAAGELFF TGCGCCAGCAGCCAAGAGAGCGGGAGGGCCGCCGGGGAGCTGTTTTTT once TRBJ2-2 TRBV4-3 TRBD2
CASRMPEGVQFF TGTGCCAGCAGGATGCCCGAGGGGGTGCAGTTCTTC - TRBJ2-1 TRBV6-5 -
CASSLRWGSNQPQHF TGTGCCAGCAGCTTACGGTGGGGGAGCAATCAGCCCCAGCATTTT - TRBJ1-5 TRBV7-8 -
CSVEEGDNSPLHF TGCAGCGTTGAAGAGGGGGATAATTCACCCCTCCACTTT - TRBJ1-6 TRBV29-1 -
CASSLIAGASYEQYF TGTGCCAGCAGCTTAATAGCCGGAGCCTCCTACGAGCAGTACTTC - TRBJ2-7 TRBV7-3 -